The 9 T cell receptor beta chains presented below share a single source sample, sequenced in a study of T cells in localized non-small cell lung cancer. Libraries were prepared by immunoSEQ multiplex PCR; TCRdb keeps only in-frame clonotypes and omits some of them. The table has 75,000 to 95,000 clones, about three quarters seen once. The material was PBMCs, obtained before any cancer treatment. These receptors originate from a man aged 40-75 years with stage II squamous cell lung carcinoma.

The chain employs TRBV6-6 and TRBJ1-1; TRBD1 matches at 7 bases. Germline CDR1 is MNHNY and CDR2 is SVGAGI (reference sequence). The length of the CDR3 is 16 residues. V lost 5 bases, J lost 2 bases, and 11 bases stayed unmatched. The CDR3 DNA reads as TGTGCCAGCAGTAACAATCCGGGACAGCGAAACACTGAAGCTTTCTTT. Translation: CASSNNPGQRNTEAFF.

This rearrangement joins TRBV28 to TRBJ2-3; the match to TRBD2 covers 7 bases. Germline CDR1 reads MDHEN; CDR2 reads SYDVKM. The CDR3 is 17 amino acids. J was trimmed by 5 bases and V by 4 bases; bases with no gene match: 15. In nucleotides, the CDR3 is TGTGCCAGCAGTTCCGGGGCGGGGGATACCGGAGGAGATACGCAGTATTTT. It specifies CASSSGAGDTGGDTQYF.

This clone was detected a few times. The rearrangement uses TRBV9 and TRBJ1-1, with D possibly matching TRBD1 (5 bases). The germline CDR1 and CDR2 sequences are SGDLS and YYNGEE. The CDR3 runs to 14 residues. Trimming left V 0 bases short and J 4 bases short, with 10 bases between. CDR3 protein: CASSVGGTRTEAFF. CDR3 nucleotides: TGTGCCAGCAGCGTAGGGGGGACGCGCACTGAAGCTTTCTTT.

V usage is TRBV5-6 and J usage is TRBJ1-1; perhaps TRBD1 as D (6 bases). The CDR3 consists of 15 residues. Trimming cost V 4 bases and J 5 bases, with 18 bases left between them. Germline lookup yields CDR1 SGHDT and CDR2 YYEEEE. The CDR3 nucleotides are TGTGCCAGCAGCCGGGGGGGATTCGGACAGACTGAAGCTTTCTTT. Its protein is CASSRGGFGQTEAFF.

By share of the sample, this clone is large (0.1 to 1%). The same CDR3 is also encoded by other DNA sequences in this sample. The genes are TRBV28 and TRBJ2-7, with D unresolved. CDR3 length: 11 residues. Germline lookup yields CDR1 MDHEN and CDR2 SYDVKM. Trimming took off 2 bases at V and 3 bases at J, with 2 bases between the two ends. The chain's CDR3 is CASSLNYEQYF. The CDR3 region has the DNA TGTGCCAGCAGTTTAAACTACGAGCAGTACTTC.

The table lists this clone with a few counts. The rearrangement links TRBV11-2 to TRBJ2-5, with unresolved D. With 2 bases removed from V and 5 bases from J, the gap between germline ends came to 15 bases. The CDR3 is 15 amino acids. Germline CDR1 is SGHAT and CDR2 is FQNNGV. The CDR3 reads CASSLTSADPETQYF. CDR3 DNA sequence: TGTGCCAGCAGCTTAACGTCAGCCGACCCGGAGACCCAGTACTTC.

The J gene is TRBJ1-1, the V gene TRBV7-9; 10 bases map to TRBD1. In germline, CDR1 is SEHNR, CDR2 FQNEAQ (reference sequence). The CDR3 totals 15 residues. The V and J ends lost 5 bases and 3 bases, in that order; junction bases with no gene match: 6. The CDR3: CASSLTDRGDTEAFF. The CDR3 nucleotides read TGTGCCAGCAGCCTTACGGACAGGGGGGACACTGAAGCTTTCTTT.

This chain joins TRBV5-4 and TRBJ2-1; D is perhaps TRBD1 (6 bases). The germline V gene has CDR1 SGHNT and CDR2 YYREEE (reference sequence). Deletions cut 9 bases from V and 5 bases from J, with 15 bases between. The CDR3 is made up of 13 amino acids. The CDR3 DNA sequence: TGTGCCACCGCTAGCAGGGGAAACAATGAGCAGTTCTTC. Protein product: CATASRGNNEQFF.

In DNA, the CDR3 is TGTGCCAGTGCCGGTTTTTACAGGGGGACTGAAGCTTTCTTT. The encoded protein is CASAGFYRGTEAFF. The chain is built from TRBV19 and TRBJ1-1; TRBD1 matches at 8 bases. Germline assignment: CDR1 LNHDA and CDR2 SQIVND (reference sequence). Unmatched junction bases numbered 10, after V lost 8 bases and J lost 5 bases. The CDR3 has 14 amino acids.